One sample yielded the 18 T cell receptor beta chains listed below, sequenced in a study of human T cells and chemical hapten exposure. TCRdb reanalysed the RACE reads using MiXCR and keeps one entry per CDR3 protein. The profile shows tens of thousands of distinct CDR3 sequences, roughly a tenth of them singletons. Time point defined: pre-sensitization, week 0. Regarding treatment: therapeutic diphenylcyclopropenone sensitization with weekly scalp DPC. This sample comprised whole blood, obtained in connection with sensitization to the hapten diphenylcyclopropenone (DPC). The receptors were sampled from a middle-aged woman with alopecia areata. Some clones in this sample may be carry-over from other donors' samples.

The chain has TRBV7-2 and TRBJ2-1; possibly TRBD1 for D (5 bases). Germline-derived CDR1 and CDR2 are SGHTA and FQGNSA. There are 13 residues in the CDR3. V gave up 5 bases and J gave up 10 bases, with 15 bases separating them. The CDR3 region is CASSPDSSGEQFF. In DNA form, the CDR3 reads TGTGCCAGCAGCCCTGATTCCTCAGGGGAGCAGTTCTTC. The full variable domain, completed using reference TRBV7-2 and TRBJ2-1, is GAGVSQSPSNKVTEKGKDVELRCDPISGHTALYWYRQSLGQGLEFLIYFQGNSAPDKSGLPSDRFSAERTGGSVSTLTIQRTQQEDSAVYLCASSPDSSGEQFFGPGTRLTVL.

V gene TRBV18 combines with J gene TRBJ2-7; 9 bases agree with TRBD1. Germline CDR1 and CDR2: KGHSH and LQKENI. The V gene end was trimmed by 3 bases and the J gene end by 6 bases; junction bases not matched to a gene: 9. This CDR3 comprises 15 residues. Here the CDR3 reads CASSPRWTGEGEQYF. The CDR3 region has the DNA TGTGCCAGCTCACCTCGTTGGACAGGGGAGGGCGAGCAGTACTTC.

Ten or more counts support this clonotype. The rearrangement uses TRBV14 and TRBJ2-1; D uncertain. The CDR3 is made up of 13 amino acids. Trimming took 1 base from V and 10 from J, leaving 11 bases between them. The germline V gene encodes CDR1 SGHDN and CDR2 FVKESK. The CDR3 sequence: CASSQGTLVEQFF. The CDR3 coding sequence is TGTGCCAGCAGCCAAGGGACGCTAGTCGAGCAGTTCTTC.

This clonotype was seen ten or more times. The V call is TRBV4-2, the J call TRBJ2-7, with 9 positions matching TRBD2. Germline V CDR1 and CDR2: LGHNA, YNFKEQ. This CDR3 is built from 15 residues. The V gene end was trimmed by 1 base and the J gene end by 4 bases; junction bases not matched to a gene: 5. The CDR3 coding sequence is TGTGCCAGCAGCCAAGGAGCTAGCGGGGTGTACGAGCAGTACTTC. Its translation is CASSQGASGVYEQYF.

Ten or more counts support this clonotype. The chain couples TRBV11-2 to TRBJ2-3; TRBD2 matches at 8 bases. In germline, CDR1 is SGHAT, CDR2 FQNNGV. After removal of 5 bases from V and 4 bases from J, the junction contained 5 bases not matched to a gene. CDR3 size: 14 residues. CDR3 loop: CASSLGLASDTQYF. The CDR3 nucleotides are TGTGCCAGCAGCCTAGGACTAGCATCAGATACGCAGTATTTT.

The chain has TRBV4-1 and TRBJ2-7; D may be TRBD1 (6 bases). CDR1 MGHRA and CDR2 YSYEKL come from the germline V gene. V shed 1 base and J shed 2 bases, with 12 bases lying between them. The CDR3 consists of 15 residues. CDR3 bases: TGCGCCAGCAGCCAAGGGCGGACAGACCCCTACGAGCAGTACTTC. Amino acid sequence: CASSQGRTDPYEQYF.

CDR3 bases: TGTGCCAGCAGCTCCGGACTAGCGGGGGAGTACAATGAGCAGTTCTTC. Translating it yields CASSSGLAGEYNEQFF. V is TRBV11-3 and J is TRBJ2-1; 13 nucleotides match TRBD2. V gave up 4 bases and J gave up 4 bases; unmatched junction bases: 4. The CDR3 runs to 16 residues. Germline V lookup: CDR1 SGHNT, CDR2 YENEEA.

This clonotype was found many times. The chain has TRBV12-3 or TRBV12-4 and TRBJ2-5; D unresolved. This CDR3 has 12 residues. Between the trimmed V and J ends, which lost 2 bases and 2 bases, there was a span of 3 bases. The CDR3, as DNA: TGTGCCAGCAGTTTAACTCAAGAGACCCAGTACTTC. Amino acids: CASSLTQETQYF.

In its sample, this clonotype was seen many times. The chain uses TRBV7-8 and TRBJ1-4; D gene uncertain. Germline-derived CDR1 and CDR2 are SGHVS and FQNEAQ. V dropped 3 bases and J dropped 8 bases, with 13 bases sitting between them. The CDR3 is 14 residues long. The CDR3 spells CASSFSRVREKLFF. In DNA, the CDR3 is TGTGCCAGCAGCTTTTCTAGGGTCCGAGAAAAACTGTTTTTT.

This clonotype has a count of ten or more. The gene calls are TRBV2 and TRBJ2-7, with TRBD1 matching 10 bases. CDR1 is SNHLY, CDR2 FYNNEI, per germline. This CDR3 has 15 amino acids. J lost 1 base, V lost 6 bases, and 6 bases had no gene match. CDR3 loop: CASSFRDRGSYEQYF. For the CDR3, the DNA is TGTGCCAGCAGCTTCCGGGACAGGGGATCCTACGAGCAGTACTTC.

V usage is TRBV27 and J usage is TRBJ2-7; D is undetermined. The CDR3 has 10 amino acids. Germline lookup yields CDR1 MNHEY and CDR2 SMNVEV (reference sequence). V lost 4 bases, J lost 7 bases, and 5 bases lay in between. This chain's CDR3 is CASSSSEQYF. CDR3 DNA sequence: TGTGCCAGCAGTTCGTCGGAGCAGTACTTC.

This clonotype was seen many times. The chain joins TRBV20-1 to TRBJ1-1; D unresolved. Trimming cost V 0 bases and J 0 bases, with 8 bases left between them. Germline CDR1 reads DFQATT; CDR2 reads SNEGSKA (reference sequence). The CDR3 spans 14 residues. Here the CDR3 reads CSARDPNVNTEAFF. The CDR3 DNA reads TGCAGTGCTAGAGATCCGAATGTGAACACTGAAGCTTTCTTT.

Points on this clonotype: It may be a read error: a sequence one base away is much more abundant. The CDR3 does not end in the conserved phenylalanine or tryptophan, so this is likely a read error. V is TRBV5-1 and J is TRBJ2-7; weak D call: TRBD2 (5 bases). The germline V gene has CDR1 SGHRS and CDR2 YFSETQ. The length of the CDR3 is 12 residues. Between the trimmed V and J ends, which lost 2 bases and 6 bases, there was a span of 9 bases. The CDR3 DNA sequence: TGCGCCAGCAGCTTAGGCCGGGGCGAGCAGTACCTC. This translates into CASSLGRGEQYL.

This clonotype was seen repeatedly, ten times or more. The CDR3 here is CAWSVLDSPLHF. The CDR3 DNA is TGTGCCTGGAGTGTATTGGATTCACCCCTCCACTTT. The chain is built from TRBV30 and TRBJ1-6; no definite D call. Trimming removed 0 bases from V and 8 bases from J, with 5 bases in between. Germline loops: CDR1 GTSNPN, CDR2 SVGIG (reference sequence). The CDR3 consists of 12 residues.

This clonotype has at least ten counts. The V and J genes are TRBV28 and TRBJ1-5; possibly TRBD1 for D (6 bases). The germline V and J ends were trimmed by 5 bases and 1 base, with 12 bases remaining between them. This CDR3 contains 15 residues. Per germline, CDR1 MDHEN and CDR2 SYDVKM. Here the CDR3 DNA reads TGTGCCAGCAGTCTACGGACAGCAAGCAATCAGCCCCAGCATTTT. Translation: CASSLRTASNQPQHF.

This clonotype has a count of ten or more. The chain employs TRBV4-1 and TRBJ1-1; 7 bases match TRBD1. Looked up from germline, CDR1 is MGHRA and CDR2 is YSYEKL. This CDR3 has 15 residues. V trimming: 1 base; J trimming: 0 bases; junction bases outside the gene matches: 2. CDR3 loop: CASSQVGQMNTEAFF. The CDR3, as DNA: TGCGCCAGCAGCCAAGTGGGACAGATGAACACTGAAGCTTTCTTT.

The rearrangement links TRBV7-2 to TRBJ1-3; TRBD1 matches 10 bases. Germline V gene data show CDR1 as SGHTA and CDR2 as FQGNSA. CDR3 length equals 15 residues. V was clipped by 5 bases and J by 4 bases; unmatched bases: 5. CDR3 nucleotide sequence: TGTGCCAGCAGCCGGGACAGGGGAAAAGGAAACACCATATATTTT. Translation gives CASSRDRGKGNTIYF.

This clonotype was counted at least ten times. The rearrangement joins TRBV5-1 to TRBJ2-3, with D perhaps matching TRBD1 (6 bases). This CDR3 comprises 15 residues. V lost 0 bases to trimming and J lost 1 base, with 9 bases between them. From germline, CDR1 is SGHRS and CDR2 YFSETQ. The CDR3 here is CASSLVQGRTDTQYF. The CDR3 DNA reads as TGCGCCAGCAGCTTGGTCCAGGGGCGCACAGATACGCAGTATTTT.